Below are 26 T cell receptor beta chains sequenced from a single sample in a study of graft-versus-host responses after intestinal transplantation. These receptors' antigens are unknown. Sequenced by immunoSEQ multiplex PCR; TCRdb stores in-frame clones only, minus some. The sample yields roughly 50,000 clones, 80% to 95% seen once. The source material was unstimulated CD4+ T cells sorted from spleen or lymph node cells, sampled before transplant. The origin of the receptors is a human donor who was the organ donor for an intestinal transplant.

CDR3 sequence (DNA): TGTGCCAGCAGCTTAGTAGGGGTGGGGGGGACCACCGGGGAGCTGTTTTTT. Translation gives CASSLVGVGGTTGELFF. This chain links TRBV7-3 with TRBJ2-2; 7 bases map to TRBD2. The CDR3 runs to 17 residues. Germline CDR1 SGHTA, CDR2 FQGTGA. V lost 2 bases and J lost 4; bases outside the gene matches: 10.

This chain connects TRBV9 to TRBJ2-7; 15 nucleotides match TRBD2. Trimming at V came to 3 bases and at J to 9 bases, leaving 10 bases not matched to a gene. The CDR3 covers 16 residues. The V gene's germline CDR1 is SGDLS and CDR2 YYNGEE. The CDR3 loop reads CASSGGLAGGQDGQYF. The CDR3 nucleotides are TGTGCCAGCAGCGGGGGACTAGCGGGAGGACAAGACGGGCAGTACTTC.

This clone was found a few times. This chain uses TRBV7-2 with TRBJ2-7; 13 nucleotides align to TRBD2. There are 15 residues in the CDR3. Germline values: CDR1 SGHTA, CDR2 FQGNSA. V lost 2 bases to trimming and J lost 5 bases; unmatched junction nucleotides: 3. DNA for the CDR3: TGTGCCAGCAGCTTACAACTAGCGGGAGGGCACGAGCAGTACTTC. This codes for CASSLQLAGGHEQYF.

V usage is TRBV10-1 and J usage is TRBJ1-6; D uncertain. This CDR3 spans 12 amino acids. Germline assignment: CDR1 WNHNN and CDR2 SYGVQD (reference sequence). V was pared by 5 bases and J by 7 bases, with 6 bases between. The CDR3 nucleotides are TGCGCCAGCAGTTGCGGAAATTCACCCCTCCACTTT. Translating gives CASSCGNSPLHF.

The chain carries TRBV28 and TRBJ2-1; 12 bases are a match to TRBD2. J was trimmed by 7 bases and V by 7 bases; bases with no gene match: 8. The CDR3 loop spans 15 amino acids. Per the germline V gene, CDR1 is MDHEN and CDR2 is SYDVKM. The CDR3 protein is CASKLAGGGENEQFF. The CDR3 coding sequence is TGTGCCAGCAAACTAGCGGGAGGTGGTGAGAATGAGCAGTTCTTC.

The chain carries TRBV27 and TRBJ2-1; 11 bases map to TRBD2. V gave up 5 bases and J gave up 3 bases; unmatched junction bases: 6. CDR3 length equals 16 residues. Germline lookup yields CDR1 MNHEY and CDR2 SMNVEV (reference sequence). The CDR3 DNA reads TGTGCCAGCAGTCAGTCCGGGACTAGCGGCTACAATGAGCAGTTCTTC. It codes for CASSQSGTSGYNEQFF.

The V gene is TRBV28, the J gene TRBJ2-1; D is unresolved. Germline V gene data show CDR1 as MDHEN and CDR2 as SYDVKM. Trimming took off 5 bases at V and 7 bases at J, with 6 bases between the two ends. This CDR3 has 11 residues. The CDR3 region has the DNA TGTGCCAGCAGTCGGCATAATGAGCAGTTCTTC. Encoded protein: CASSRHNEQFF.

This clone has just one count. The rearrangement joins TRBV7-2 to TRBJ1-1; 7 nucleotides agree with TRBD1. V gave up 5 bases and J gave up 1 base; unmatched junction bases: 4. Germline V gives CDR1 SGHTA, CDR2 FQGNSA. There are 14 residues in the CDR3. Written as DNA, the CDR3 is TGTGCCAGCAGCCCCCGGACAGGGAACACTGAAGCTTTCTTT. Translation gives CASSPRTGNTEAFF.

V and J are TRBV11-3 and TRBJ1-2, with D hard to call. The V end was cut by 8 bases, the J end by 5 bases, with 12 bases between. The germline V gene encodes CDR1 SGHNT and CDR2 YENEEA. The CDR3 is 12 amino acids. The CDR3 nucleotides are TGTGCCAGCCGCGGGCCTCTTTATGGCTACACCTTC. It specifies CASRGPLYGYTF.

The chain has TRBV5-1 and TRBJ2-1; D may be TRBD1 (7 bases). The V end lost 3 bases, the J end lost 7 bases, and 14 bases lay between the germline ends. Looked up from germline, CDR1 is SGHRS and CDR2 is YFSETQ. This CDR3 spans 14 amino acids. The CDR3 DNA reads as TGCGCCAGCAGCTGGGGGGACAGTCTTAATGAGCAGTTCTTC. It specifies CASSWGDSLNEQFF.

The CDR3 region is CASRRTSGRAYEQYF. The CDR3 DNA is TGTGCCAGCAGGCGGACTAGCGGGAGGGCATACGAGCAGTACTTC. V gene TRBV28 combines with J gene TRBJ2-7, with 15 bases aligning to TRBD2. Germline V gene data show CDR1 as MDHEN and CDR2 as SYDVKM. The CDR3 totals 15 residues. V dropped 6 bases and J dropped 4; count of bases not matched to a gene: 4.

The V call is TRBV7-2, the J call TRBJ2-5; D call uncertain. Germline V gene lookup returns CDR1 SGHTA and CDR2 FQGNSA. The CDR3 extends over 13 amino acids. Trimming pared 1 base from V and 1 base from J, leaving 4 bases between. The CDR3 bases are TGTGCCAGCAGCTTAGTGGGCCAAGAGACCCAGTACTTC. Protein: CASSLVGQETQYF.

The chain couples TRBV4-1 to TRBJ2-5; maybe TRBD2 (5 bases). This CDR3 spans 13 amino acids. The germline V gene has CDR1 MGHRA and CDR2 YSYEKL. Trimming removed 1 base from V and 2 bases from J, with 5 bases in between. The CDR3 is CASSQGTQETQYF. As DNA, the CDR3 is TGCGCCAGCAGCCAAGGGACTCAAGAGACCCAGTACTTC.

The rearrangement uses TRBV9 and TRBJ2-5; 10 nucleotides agree with TRBD2. Germline V gene data show CDR1 as SGDLS and CDR2 as YYNGEE. The CDR3 contains 14 residues. The ends lost 0 bases at V and 5 bases at J; junction bases unmatched: 1. The CDR3 DNA reads TGTGCCAGCAGCGTAGAAGCGGGAGGGGAGACCCAGTACTTC. Translation gives CASSVEAGGETQYF.

The chain couples TRBV10-3 to TRBJ1-1, with unresolved D. The V end was cut by 6 bases, the J end by 6 bases, with 14 bases between. The germline CDR1 and CDR2 sequences are ENHRY and SYGVKD. The CDR3 has 13 amino acids. The CDR3, as DNA: TGTGCCATCAGGGCGAGTCCAAACTCTGAAGCTTTCTTT. Translating gives CAIRASPNSEAFF.

The chain joins TRBV25-1 to TRBJ1-1, with D possibly being TRBD1 (6 bases). Germline CDR1 reads MGHDK; CDR2 reads SYGVNS. The ends were cut back, 5 bases at V and 5 bases at J, with 15 bases in the middle. The CDR3 is 14 residues long. The chain's CDR3 is CASSHVQGRTEAFF. The CDR3 coding sequence is TGTGCCAGCAGTCACGTCCAGGGGCGGACTGAAGCTTTCTTT.

The CDR3 DNA sequence: TGTGCCAGCAGCCTCGGGACTAGCGGGATGCTCTACGAGCAGTACTTC. Encoded protein: CASSLGTSGMLYEQYF. The rearrangement uses TRBV9 and TRBJ2-7; TRBD2 matches 13 bases. Germline trimming cut 4 bases from V and 3 bases from J; bases unmatched to any gene: 7. CDR3 length: 16 amino acids. Germline V gene sequence: CDR1 SGDLS, CDR2 YYNGEE.

The chain recombines TRBV7-3 with TRBJ2-2; 7 bases align to TRBD2. This CDR3 region has 16 residues. CDR1 is SGHTA, CDR2 FQGTGA, per germline. After removal of 1 base from V and 3 bases from J, the junction contained 5 bases not matched to a gene. The CDR3 is CASSLRGGLDTGELFF. The CDR3 DNA sequence: TGTGCCAGCAGCTTAAGGGGAGGGCTCGACACCGGGGAGCTGTTTTTT. Together with reference TRBV7-3 and TRBJ2-2, the CDR3 gives the full variable domain: GAGVSQTPSNKVTEKGKYVELRCDPISGHTALYWYRQSLGQGPEFLIYFQGTGAADDSGLPNDRFFAVRPEGSVSTLKIQRTERGDSAVYLCASSLRGGLDTGELFFGEGSRLTVL.

The rearrangement uses TRBV2 and TRBJ2-3; 11 bases line up with TRBD2. The germline gives CDR1 SNHLY, CDR2 FYNNEI. J gave up 2 bases and V 5 bases, and 6 bases lay outside the gene matches. This CDR3 spans 16 amino acids. The CDR3 DNA follows: TGTGCCAGCAGTAACCGACTAGCGGGAAACACAGATACGCAGTATTTT. This encodes CASSNRLAGNTDTQYF.

The chain couples TRBV6-4 to TRBJ2-1; D may be TRBD2 (5 bases). The CDR3 has 13 residues. CDR1 and CDR2 (germline): MRHNA, SNTAGT. V was trimmed by 5 bases and J by 4 bases, leaving 9 bases between them. CDR3 DNA: TGTGCCAGCAGTTTGGGAGAATACAATGAGCAGTTCTTC. Its protein is CASSLGEYNEQFF.

The CDR3 protein is CASNQARGASAYGSYNEQFF. The CDR3 region has the DNA TGTGCCAGCAACCAAGCCCGCGGGGCTAGCGCCTACGGCTCCTACAATGAGCAGTTCTTC. V is TRBV2 and J is TRBJ2-1; possible D gene TRBD2, 6 bases. V lost 7 bases and J lost 0, with 28 bases in between. The germline V gene encodes CDR1 SNHLY and CDR2 FYNNEI. The CDR3 has 20 amino acids.

Comments on this clone: Distinct nucleotide sequences in the sample also encode this CDR3. The chain has TRBV28 and TRBJ2-1; a possible D gene is TRBD1 (5 bases). The CDR3 has 15 amino acids. Trimming removed 5 bases from V and 0 bases from J, with 11 bases in between. The germline gives CDR1 MDHEN, CDR2 SYDVKM. This chain's CDR3 is CASSLPGHSYNEQFF. For the CDR3, the DNA is TGTGCCAGCAGTCTCCCCGGACACTCCTACAATGAGCAGTTCTTC. Full variable domain (missing parts from reference TRBV28 and TRBJ2-1): DVKVTQSSRYLVKRTGEKVFLECVQDMDHENMFWYRQDPGLGLRLIYFSYDVKMKEKGDIPEGYSVSREKKERFSLILESASTNQTSMYLCASSLPGHSYNEQFFGPGTRLTVL.

This chain uses TRBV9 with TRBJ1-1, with a weak D call TRBD1 (5 bases). CDR3 length equals 15 residues. The germline V gene encodes CDR1 SGDLS and CDR2 YYNGEE. V was shortened by 0 bases and J by 6 bases, with 15 bases between the two germline ends. The CDR3 bases are TGTGCCAGCAGCGTAGTTCCCCAGGGTCCGGCTGAAGCTTTCTTT. Protein product: CASSVVPQGPAEAFF.

In this sample, this clone turned up a few times. This chain joins TRBV27 and TRBJ2-5; D possibly matches TRBD1 or TRBD2 (6 bases each). The CDR3 contains 15 residues. The V gene lost 2 bases and the J gene lost 5 bases, with 15 bases spanning the gap. Looked up from germline, CDR1 is MNHEY and CDR2 is SMNVEV (reference sequence). The CDR3 sequence: CASSLGGWRGETQYF. CDR3 in DNA: TGTGCCAGCAGTTTAGGGGGTTGGAGGGGGGAGACCCAGTACTTC.

The J gene is TRBJ2-1, the V gene TRBV27; 9 bases line up with TRBD1. CDR3 length: 18 residues. J was trimmed by 4 bases and V by 5 bases; bases with no gene match: 15. From germline, CDR1 is MNHEY and CDR2 SMNVEV (reference sequence). The CDR3: CASSTHPGQGITYNEQFF. The CDR3 DNA reads TGTGCCAGCAGTACCCACCCGGGACAGGGCATAACTTACAATGAGCAGTTCTTC.

This clone came up once. The chain uses TRBV2 and TRBJ2-1; 7 nucleotides align to TRBD2. CDR1 SNHLY and CDR2 FYNNEI come from the germline V gene. V dropped 3 bases and J dropped 6; count of bases not matched to a gene: 11. The CDR3 is 16 residues long. The CDR3 nucleotides read TGTGCCAGCAGTGACCAACTAGCGCGAGGGTCCAATGAGCAGTTCTTC. Translating it yields CASSDQLARGSNEQFF.